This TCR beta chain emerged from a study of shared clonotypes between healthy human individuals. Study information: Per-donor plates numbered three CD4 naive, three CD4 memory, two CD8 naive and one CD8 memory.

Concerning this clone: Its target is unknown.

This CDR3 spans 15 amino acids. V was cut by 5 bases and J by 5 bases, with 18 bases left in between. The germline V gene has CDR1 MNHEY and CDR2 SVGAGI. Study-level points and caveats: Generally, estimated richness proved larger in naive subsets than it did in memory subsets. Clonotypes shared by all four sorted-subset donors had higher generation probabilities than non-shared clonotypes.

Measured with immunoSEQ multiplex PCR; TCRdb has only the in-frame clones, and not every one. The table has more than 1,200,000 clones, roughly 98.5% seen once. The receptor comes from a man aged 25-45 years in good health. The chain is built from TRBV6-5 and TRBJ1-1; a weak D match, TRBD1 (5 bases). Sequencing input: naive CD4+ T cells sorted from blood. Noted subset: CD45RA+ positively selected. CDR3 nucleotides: TGTGCCAGCAGTAAGACGACAGTACTGGGGACTGAAGCTTTCTTT. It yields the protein CASSKTTVLGTEAFF.